This T cell receptor beta chain derives from a study of T cells in Graves' hyperthyroidism and ophthalmopathy. At the level of the study: Specimen type is peripheral blood, collected at initial diagnosis prior to any treatment. Study findings and constraints: A 13 V-J signature model discriminated ophthalmopathy versus stable hyperthyroidism. In the blood, most expanded thyroid clonotypes above 0.001 appeared as well.

Amplification of TCR beta CDR3 regions used RNA as the template. During a first-round RT-PCR of the TCR CDR3, the HTBI primer set was used. TCRdb processed the multiplex PCR reads anew with MiXCR; each CDR3 protein has one entry. The sample contains fewer than 350,000 distinct CDR3 sequences, roughly a fifth of which appear only once. In regard to this clonotype: The target antigen is unknown.

This clonotype was sampled from a man in his forties or fifties with Graves' ophthalmopathy. Sequenced input: blood.

The CDR3 coding sequence is TGTGCCAGCAGTTACTCGGGGGGGCACGAGCAGTACTTC. It codes for CASSYSGGHEQYF. V gene TRBV6-5 combines with J gene TRBJ2-7; possible D gene TRBD2, 7 bases. With 0 bases removed from V and 5 bases from J, the gap between germline ends came to 8 bases. The CDR3 runs 13 residues. Germline loops: CDR1 MNHEY, CDR2 SVGAGI.